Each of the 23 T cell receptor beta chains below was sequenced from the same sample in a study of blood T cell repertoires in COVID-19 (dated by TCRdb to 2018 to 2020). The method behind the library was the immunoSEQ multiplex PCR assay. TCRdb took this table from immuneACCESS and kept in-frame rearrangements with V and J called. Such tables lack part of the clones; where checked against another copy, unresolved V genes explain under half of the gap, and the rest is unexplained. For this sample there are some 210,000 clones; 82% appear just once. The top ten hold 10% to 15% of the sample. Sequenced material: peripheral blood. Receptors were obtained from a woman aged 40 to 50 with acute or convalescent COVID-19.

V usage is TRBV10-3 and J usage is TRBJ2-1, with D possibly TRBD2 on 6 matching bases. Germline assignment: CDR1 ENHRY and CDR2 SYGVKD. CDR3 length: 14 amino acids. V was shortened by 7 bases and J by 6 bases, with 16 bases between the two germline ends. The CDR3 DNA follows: TGTGCCATCAAGACTAGTTTCGGAGGCAATGAGCAGTTCTTC. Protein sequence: CAIKTSFGGNEQFF.

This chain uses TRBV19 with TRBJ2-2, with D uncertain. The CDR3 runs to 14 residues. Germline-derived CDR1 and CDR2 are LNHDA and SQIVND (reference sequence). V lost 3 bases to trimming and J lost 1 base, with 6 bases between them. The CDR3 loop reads CASSISRNTGELFF. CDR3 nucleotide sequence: TGTGCCAGTAGTATCTCCCGGAACACCGGGGAGCTGTTTTTT.

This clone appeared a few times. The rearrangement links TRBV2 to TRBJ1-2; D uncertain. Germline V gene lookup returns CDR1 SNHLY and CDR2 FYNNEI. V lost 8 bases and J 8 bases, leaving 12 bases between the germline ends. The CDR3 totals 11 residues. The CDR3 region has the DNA TGTGCCAGCCCGGGGTCCGACGGCTACACCTTC. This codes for CASPGSDGYTF.

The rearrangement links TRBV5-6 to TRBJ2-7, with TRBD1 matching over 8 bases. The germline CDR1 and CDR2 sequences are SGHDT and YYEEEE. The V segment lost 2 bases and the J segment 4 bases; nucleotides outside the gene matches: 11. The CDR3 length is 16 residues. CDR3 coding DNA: TGTGCCAGCAGCTTAGGACAGGGAAGCGCGTCGTACGAGCAGTACTTC. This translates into CASSLGQGSASYEQYF.

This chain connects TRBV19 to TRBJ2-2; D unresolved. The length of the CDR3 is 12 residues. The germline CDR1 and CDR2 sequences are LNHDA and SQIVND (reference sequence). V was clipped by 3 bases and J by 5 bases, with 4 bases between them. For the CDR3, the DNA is TGTGCCAGTAGTATCGGGACCGGGGAGCTGTTTTTT. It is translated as CASSIGTGELFF. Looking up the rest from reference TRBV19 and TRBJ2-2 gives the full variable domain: DGGITQSPKYLFRKEGQNVTLSCEQNLNHDAMYWYRQDPGQGLRLIYYSQIVNDFQKGDIAEGYSVSREKKESFPLTVTSAQKNPTAFYLCASSIGTGELFFGEGSRLTVL.

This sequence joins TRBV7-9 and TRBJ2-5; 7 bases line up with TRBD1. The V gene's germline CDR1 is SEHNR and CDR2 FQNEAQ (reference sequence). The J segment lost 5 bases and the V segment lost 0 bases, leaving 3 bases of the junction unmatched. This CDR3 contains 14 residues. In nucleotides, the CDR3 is TGTGCCAGCAGCTTAGCAGGGGGCCGGGAGACCCAGTACTTC. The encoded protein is CASSLAGGRETQYF. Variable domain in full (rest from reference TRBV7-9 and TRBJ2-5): DTGVSQNPRHKITKRGQNVTFRCDPISEHNRLYWYRQTLGQGPEFLTYFQNEAQLEKSRLLSDRFSAERPKGSFSTLEIQRTEQGDSAMYLCASSLAGGRETQYFGPGTRLLVL.

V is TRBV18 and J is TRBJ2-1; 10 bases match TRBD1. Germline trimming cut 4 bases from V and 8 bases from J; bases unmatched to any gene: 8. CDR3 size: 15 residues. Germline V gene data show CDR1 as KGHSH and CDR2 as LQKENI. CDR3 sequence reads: CASSLGQGGGYEQFF. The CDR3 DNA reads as TGTGCCAGCTCACTAGGACAGGGGGGCGGATATGAGCAGTTCTTC.

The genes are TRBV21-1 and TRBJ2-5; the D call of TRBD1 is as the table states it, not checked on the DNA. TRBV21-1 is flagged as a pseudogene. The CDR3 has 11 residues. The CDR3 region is CASSIIETQYF. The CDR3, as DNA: TGTGCCAGCAGCATCATAGAGACCCAGTACTTC.

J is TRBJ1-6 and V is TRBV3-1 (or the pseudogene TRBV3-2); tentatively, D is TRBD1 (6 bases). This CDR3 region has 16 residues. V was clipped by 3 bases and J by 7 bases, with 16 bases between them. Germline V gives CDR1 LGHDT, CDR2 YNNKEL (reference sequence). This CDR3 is CASSHRTGQGNSPLHF. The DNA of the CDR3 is TGTGCCAGCAGCCATCGAACAGGGCAGGGAAATTCACCCCTCCACTTT.

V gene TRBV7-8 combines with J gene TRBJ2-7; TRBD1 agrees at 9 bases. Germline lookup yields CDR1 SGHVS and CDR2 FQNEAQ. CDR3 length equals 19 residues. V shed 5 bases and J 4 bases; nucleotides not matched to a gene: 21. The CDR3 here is CASSRTLPGQGVAGYEQYF. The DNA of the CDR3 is TGTGCCAGCAGCCGTACACTCCCGGGACAGGGTGTAGCCGGATACGAGCAGTACTTC.

CDR3 sequence: CASSQTSPRETQYF. CDR3 DNA: TGTGCCAGCAGTCAGACTAGCCCCCGGGAGACCCAGTACTTC. The chain joins TRBV6-2 or TRBV6-3 to TRBJ2-5; the match to TRBD2 covers 7 bases. The CDR3 runs 14 residues. J was trimmed by 5 bases and V by 5 bases; bases with no gene match: 8. Germline CDR1 reads MNHEY; CDR2 reads SVGEGT.

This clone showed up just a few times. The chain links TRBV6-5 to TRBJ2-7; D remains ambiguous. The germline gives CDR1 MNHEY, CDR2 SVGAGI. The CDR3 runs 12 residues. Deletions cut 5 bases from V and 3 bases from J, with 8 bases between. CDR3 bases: TGTGCCAGCAGTCTACAGAGCTACGAGCAGTACTTC. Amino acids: CASSLQSYEQYF.

As DNA, the CDR3 is TGTGCCAGCTCACCACCCAGGGGAGAAGGCTATGGCTACACCTTC. Its protein is CASSPPRGEGYGYTF. This chain links TRBV18 with TRBJ1-2; D is possibly TRBD1 (6 bases). V gave up 0 bases and J gave up 4 bases, with 12 bases separating them. CDR1 and CDR2 (germline): KGHSH, LQKENI. The CDR3 runs to 15 residues. Using reference TRBV18 and TRBJ1-2 for the parts outside the CDR3, the full variable domain is NAGVMQNPRHLVRRRGQEARLRCSPMKGHSHVYWYRQLPEEGLKFMVYLQKENIIDESGMPKERFSAEFPKEGPSILRIQQVVRGDSAAYFCASSPPRGEGYGYTFGSGTRLTVV.

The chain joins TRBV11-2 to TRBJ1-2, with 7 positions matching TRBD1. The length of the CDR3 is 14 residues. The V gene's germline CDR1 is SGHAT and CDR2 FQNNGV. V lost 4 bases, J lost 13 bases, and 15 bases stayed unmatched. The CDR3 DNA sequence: TGTGCCAGCAGCTCCCCGCTTGGGGGACAGACCCTCACCTTC. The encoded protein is CASSSPLGGQTLTF.

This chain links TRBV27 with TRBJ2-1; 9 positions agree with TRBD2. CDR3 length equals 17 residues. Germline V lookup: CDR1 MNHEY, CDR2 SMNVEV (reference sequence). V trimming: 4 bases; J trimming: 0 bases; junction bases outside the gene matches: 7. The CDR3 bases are TGTGCCAGCAGTTCCCCGGCGGGGGGGAGCTCCTACAATGAGCAGTTCTTC. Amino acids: CASSSPAGGSSYNEQFF.

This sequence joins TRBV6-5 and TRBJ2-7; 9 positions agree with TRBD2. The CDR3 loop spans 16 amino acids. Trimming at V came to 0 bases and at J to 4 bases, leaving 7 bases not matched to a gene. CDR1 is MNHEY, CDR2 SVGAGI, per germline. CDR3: CASSYSIAGARYEQYF. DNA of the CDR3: TGTGCCAGCAGTTACTCGATAGCGGGGGCCCGATACGAGCAGTACTTC.

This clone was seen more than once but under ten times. DNA for the CDR3: TGTGCCAGCAGCTTGCATCCAACAGGACTACGCGAGCAGTACTTC. Encoded protein: CASSLHPTGLREQYF. The chain uses TRBV5-6 and TRBJ2-7, with D tentatively TRBD2 (6 bases). This CDR3 is 15 amino acids long. CDR1 SGHDT and CDR2 YYEEEE come from the germline V gene. V lost 1 base and J 6 bases, leaving 17 bases between the germline ends.

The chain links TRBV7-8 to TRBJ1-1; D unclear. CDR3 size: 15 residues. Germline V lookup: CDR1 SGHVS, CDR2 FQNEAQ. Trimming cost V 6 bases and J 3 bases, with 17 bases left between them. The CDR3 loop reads CASSQTFTADTEAFF. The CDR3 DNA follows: TGTGCCAGCAGTCAGACATTCACTGCTGACACTGAAGCTTTCTTT. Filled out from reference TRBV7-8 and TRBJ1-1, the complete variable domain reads GAGVSQSPRYKVAKRGQDVALRCDPISGHVSLFWYQQALGQGPEFLTYFQNEAQLDKSGLPSDRFFAERPEGSVSTLKIQRTQQEDSAVYLCASSQTFTADTEAFFGQGTRLTVV.

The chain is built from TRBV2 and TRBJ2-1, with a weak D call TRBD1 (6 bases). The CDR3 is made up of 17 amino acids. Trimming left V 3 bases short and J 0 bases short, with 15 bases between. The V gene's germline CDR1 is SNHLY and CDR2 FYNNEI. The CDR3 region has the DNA TGTGCCAGCAGTGACCGAGGGACACCGAGCTCCTACAATGAGCAGTTCTTC. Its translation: CASSDRGTPSSYNEQFF.

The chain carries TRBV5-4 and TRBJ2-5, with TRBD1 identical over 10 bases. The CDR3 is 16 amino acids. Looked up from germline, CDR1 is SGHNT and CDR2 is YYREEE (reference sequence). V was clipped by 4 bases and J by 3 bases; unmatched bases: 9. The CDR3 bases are TGTGCCAGCAGCCCCGGGACAGGGGCTGGAAAAGAGACCCAGTACTTC. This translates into CASSPGTGAGKETQYF.

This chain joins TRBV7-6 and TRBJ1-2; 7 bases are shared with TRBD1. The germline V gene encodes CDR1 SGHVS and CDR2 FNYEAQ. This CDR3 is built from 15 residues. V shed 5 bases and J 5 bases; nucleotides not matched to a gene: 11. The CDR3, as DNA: TGTGCCAGCAGCCTAGGGAGAGGGGGCCGGTATGGCTACACCTTC. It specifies CASSLGRGGRYGYTF. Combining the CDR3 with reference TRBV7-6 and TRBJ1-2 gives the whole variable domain GAGVSQSPRYKVTKRGQDVALRCDPISGHVSLYWYRQALGQGPEFLTYFNYEAQQDKSGLPNDRFSAERPEGSISTLTIQRTEQRDSAMYRCASSLGRGGRYGYTFGSGTRLTVV.

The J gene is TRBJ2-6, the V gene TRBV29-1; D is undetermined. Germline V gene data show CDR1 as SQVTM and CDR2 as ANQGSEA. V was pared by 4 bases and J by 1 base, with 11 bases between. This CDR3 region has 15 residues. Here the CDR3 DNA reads TGCAGCGTTGGTGGCCTACAGTCTGGGGCCAACGTCCTGACTTTC. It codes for CSVGGLQSGANVLTF.

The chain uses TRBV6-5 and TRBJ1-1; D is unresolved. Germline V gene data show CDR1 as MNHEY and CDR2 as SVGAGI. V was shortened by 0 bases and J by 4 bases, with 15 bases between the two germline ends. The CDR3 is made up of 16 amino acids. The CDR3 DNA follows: TGTGCCAGCAGTTACTCGTCGGGCAGGAGGTCCACTGAAGCTTTCTTT. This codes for CASSYSSGRRSTEAFF.